The clone carrying this T cell receptor (beta chain) was seen many times. Its cognate antigen is unknown. The ends were cut back, 2 bases at V and 0 bases at J, with 11 bases in the middle. This CDR3 has 16 amino acids. From germline, CDR1 is SGHTA and CDR2 FQGNSA. Noted time point: newly diagnosed GD, antithyroid drugs for less than 3 months. PBMC RNA was the source of the TCR library. Patients with Graves' disease were diagnosed by American Thyroid Association guidelines. Combining iRepertoire HTBI primers with Arm-PCR of CDR3 regions, the authors built TCR beta libraries. TCRdb ran MiXCR on the multiplex PCR reads and lists one entry per CDR3 protein. The repertoire consists of 600,000 to 650,000 distinct CDR3 sequences, with around 15% occurring once and the leading ten covering approximately 20%. The sample comes from a study of regulatory T cells in long-lasting Graves disease. Study-wide points: Persistent cases favored TRBV28, TRBJ1-2 and TRBJ2-5.

The data also belong to a second study, concerning T cells in Graves' hyperthyroidism and ophthalmopathy. Per that study: Absent ophthalmopathy progression within 18 months defined stable Graves' hyperthyroidism. The HTBI primer set was used in a first-round RT-PCR of the TCR CDR3.

The sequencing here drew on peripheral blood mononuclear cells (PBMCs), taken at new diagnosis, from a patient treated with antithyroid drugs. The chain recombines TRBV7-2 with TRBJ2-1, with D maybe TRBD2 (6 bases). This clonotype originated in a woman in her 30s with Graves disease. CDR3 region: CASSLWAGSSYNEQFF. CDR3 nucleotide sequence: TGTGCCAGCAGCTTATGGGCGGGGAGCTCCTACAATGAGCAGTTCTTC. The variable domain in full, completed from reference TRBV7-2 and TRBJ2-1, reads GAGVSQSPSNKVTEKGKDVELRCDPISGHTALYWYRQSLGQGLEFLIYFQGNSAPDKSGLPSDRFSAERTGGSVSTLTIQRTQQEDSAVYLCASSLWAGSSYNEQFFGPGTRLTVL.